The 10 T cell receptor beta chains below come from one sample, sequenced in a study of cytomegalovirus exposure and HLA in healthy donors. Clones were sequenced by immunoSEQ multiplex PCR, and TCRdb holds only the in-frame ones, with some missing. The sample yields around 71,000 clones, around 96% seen once. The sequencing input was PBMCs. The receptors were gathered from a young man in good health and CMV-seropositive.

The genes are TRBV5-1 and TRBJ2-3; no definite D call. Germline V CDR1 and CDR2: SGHRS, YFSETQ. The germline V and J ends were trimmed by 3 bases and 6 bases, with 5 bases remaining between them. This CDR3 is built from 11 residues. The CDR3 sequence is CASSWADTQYF. The DNA of the CDR3 is TGCGCCAGCAGCTGGGCGGATACGCAGTATTTT.

This clone occurred once. The J gene is TRBJ1-2, the V gene TRBV7-2, with TRBD1 matching over 7 bases. Germline CDR1 reads SGHTA; CDR2 reads FQGNSA. The CDR3 consists of 17 residues. Germline trimming cut 5 bases from V and 4 bases from J; bases unmatched to any gene: 16. The CDR3 nucleotides read TGTGCCAGCAGCCCATACGGGACAGTCAAGTCCGGCTATGGCTACACCTTC. Its protein is CASSPYGTVKSGYGYTF. Drawing the rest from reference TRBV7-2 and TRBJ1-2, the complete variable domain is GAGVSQSPSNKVTEKGKDVELRCDPISGHTALYWYRQSLGQGLEFLIYFQGNSAPDKSGLPSDRFSAERTGGSVSTLTIQRTQQEDSAVYLCASSPYGTVKSGYGYTFGSGTRLTVV.

This sequence joins TRBV5-6 and TRBJ2-7; a weak D match, TRBD1 (5 bases). The V end was cut by 3 bases, the J end by 2 bases, with 15 bases between. There are 15 residues in the CDR3. Germline V CDR1 and CDR2: SGHDT, YYEEEE. The CDR3 bases are TGTGCCAGCAGCTCCTGGGCAGGGATAACCTACGAGCAGTACTTC. This translates into CASSSWAGITYEQYF.

The V call is TRBV5-4, the J call TRBJ2-3, with TRBD2 matching over 10 bases. Germline CDR1 is SGHNT and CDR2 is YYREEE (reference sequence). This CDR3 comprises 15 residues. The junction had 4 bases not matched to a gene; V was cut back by 4 bases and J by 2 bases. This CDR3 reads CASSPSGSSTDTQYF. In nucleotides, the CDR3 is TGTGCCAGCAGCCCTAGCGGGAGTTCCACAGATACGCAGTATTTT.

This rearrangement joins TRBV4-2 to TRBJ2-6; maybe TRBD1 (5 bases). CDR1 and CDR2 from the germline V gene are LGHNA and YNFKEQ. Deletions cut 0 bases from V and 4 bases from J, with 7 bases between. The CDR3 length is 15 residues. The CDR3 DNA is TGTGCCAGCAGCCAAGATGGGGCCGGGGCCAACGTCCTGACTTTC. Its translation: CASSQDGAGANVLTF.

This clone was counted once. The chain links TRBV7-9 to TRBJ2-1, with 14 bases lining up with TRBD2. With V trimmed by 5 bases and J by 1 base, 10 bases remained unmatched. Germline V gene lookup returns CDR1 SEHNR and CDR2 FQNEAQ (reference sequence). This CDR3 region has 19 residues. The CDR3 region is CASSRRLAGGPGSYNEQFF. The CDR3 nucleotides read TGTGCCAGCAGCCGGAGACTAGCGGGAGGGCCGGGATCCTACAATGAGCAGTTCTTC.

The V and J genes are TRBV16 and TRBJ2-1; D might be TRBD1 (5 bases). CDR1 and CDR2 (germline): KGHSY, FQNENV. The CDR3 sequence is 14 residues long. V lost 3 bases, J lost 1 base, and 7 bases lay in between. CDR3 in amino acids: CASSHQGSYNEQFF. The DNA for the CDR3 is TGTGCCAGCAGCCATCAGGGTTCCTACAATGAGCAGTTCTTC. The full variable domain, with the rest looked up from reference TRBV16 and TRBJ2-1, is GEEVAQTPKHLVRGEGQKAKLYCAPIKGHSYVFWYQQVLKNEFKFLISFQNENVFDETGMPKERFSAKCLPNSPCSLEIQATKLEDSAVYFCASSHQGSYNEQFFGPGTRLTVL.

The V and J genes are TRBV5-1 and TRBJ1-2; D perhaps matches TRBD1 (5 bases). With 0 bases removed from V and 2 bases from J, the gap between germline ends came to 14 bases. The CDR3 is 16 residues long. CDR1 and CDR2 from the germline V gene are SGHRS and YFSETQ. The CDR3 DNA sequence: TGCGCCAGCAGCTTGGGTCTGGGGGGAGAAAACTATGGCTACACCTTC. Translating gives CASSLGLGGENYGYTF.

This chain uses TRBV27 with TRBJ2-7; possible D gene TRBD1, 5 bases. V shed 6 bases and J shed 1 base, with 13 bases lying between them. The CDR3 is made up of 14 amino acids. CDR1 is MNHEY, CDR2 SMNVEV, per germline (reference sequence). CDR3 nucleotide sequence: TGTGCCAGCAGGGACATCACGAAATCCTACGAGCAGTACTTC. Protein product: CASRDITKSYEQYF.

The rearrangement joins TRBV5-3 to TRBJ2-1; 10 bases match TRBD1. TRBV5-3 is an ORF, and what it does is uncertain. V was pared by 4 bases and J by 3 bases, with 7 bases of the junction left unmatched. The CDR3 is 16 amino acids. CDR3 sequence: CARSHAGTGVYNEQFF. In nucleotides, the CDR3 is TGTGCCAGAAGCCACGCGGGGACAGGGGTCTACAATGAGCAGTTCTTC.